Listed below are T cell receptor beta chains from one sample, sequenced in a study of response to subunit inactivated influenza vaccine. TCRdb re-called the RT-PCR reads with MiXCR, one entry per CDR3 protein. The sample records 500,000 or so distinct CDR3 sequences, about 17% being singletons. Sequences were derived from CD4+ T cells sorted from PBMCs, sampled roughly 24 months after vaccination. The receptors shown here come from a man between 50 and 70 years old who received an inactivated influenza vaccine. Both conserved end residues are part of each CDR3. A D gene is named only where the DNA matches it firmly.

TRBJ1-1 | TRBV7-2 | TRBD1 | CASSLVGRGQYTEAFF
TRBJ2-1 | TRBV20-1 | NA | CSAITYNEQFF
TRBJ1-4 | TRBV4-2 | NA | CASNSRTGQGEKLFF
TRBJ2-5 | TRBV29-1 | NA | CSVEDPWGETQYF
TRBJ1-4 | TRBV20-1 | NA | CSASQPNEKLFF
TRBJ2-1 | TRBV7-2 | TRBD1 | CASSLHLTGSYNEQFF
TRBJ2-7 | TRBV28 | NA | CASNYLKGGQYF
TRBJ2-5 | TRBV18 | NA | CASSPLTAETQYF
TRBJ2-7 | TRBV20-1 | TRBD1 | CSALDRWNSYEQYF
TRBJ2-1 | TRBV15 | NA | CATSRDFGAHNEQFF
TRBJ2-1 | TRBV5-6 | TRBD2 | CASSLARGAGGVFF
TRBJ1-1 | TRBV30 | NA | CAWSFDRNTEAFF
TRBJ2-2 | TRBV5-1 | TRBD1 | CASSQGTGGYTGELFF
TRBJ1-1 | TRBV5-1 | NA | CASSPQAGGLNTEAFF
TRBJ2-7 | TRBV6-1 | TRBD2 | CASSSTSGRAGEQYF
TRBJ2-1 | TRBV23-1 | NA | CASSHPGGWQFF
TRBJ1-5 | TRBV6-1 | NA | CASSSNQPQHF
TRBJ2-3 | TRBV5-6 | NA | CASSREPTDTQYF
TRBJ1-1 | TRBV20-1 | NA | CSAPKQGNTEAFF
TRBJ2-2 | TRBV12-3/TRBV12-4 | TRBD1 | CASRTGDAGELFF
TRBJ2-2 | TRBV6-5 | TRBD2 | CASSYSGGNTGELFF
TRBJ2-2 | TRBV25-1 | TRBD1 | CASSRDRDNGELFF
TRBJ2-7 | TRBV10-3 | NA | CAISDDRIRYEQYF
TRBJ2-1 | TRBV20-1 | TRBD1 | CSATGTGGYNEQFF
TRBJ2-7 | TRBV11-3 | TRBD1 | CASSLGQGKSYEQYF
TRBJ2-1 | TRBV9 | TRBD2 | CASSVWGTSVREQFF
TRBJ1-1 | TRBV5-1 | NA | CASKTSWTVNTEAFF
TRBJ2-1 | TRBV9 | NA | CASGDGEQFF
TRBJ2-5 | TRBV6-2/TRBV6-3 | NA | CASGETQYF
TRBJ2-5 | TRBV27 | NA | CASSSRWGAPGETQYF
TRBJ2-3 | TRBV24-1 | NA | CAPTGDTQYF
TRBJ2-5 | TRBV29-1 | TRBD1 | CSGDRAETQYF
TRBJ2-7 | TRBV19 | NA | CASSARAGSPYEQYF
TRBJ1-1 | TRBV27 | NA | CASSSRHGNTEAFF
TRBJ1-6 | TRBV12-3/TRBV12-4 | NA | CASSLPGDNSPLHF
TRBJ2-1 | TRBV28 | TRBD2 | CASSLAGERYYNEQFF
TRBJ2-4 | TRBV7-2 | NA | CASSLGFGDIQYF
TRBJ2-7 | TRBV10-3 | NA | CAIRNRQTSSYEQYF
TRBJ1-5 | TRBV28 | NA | CASSLTTGMGNQPQHF
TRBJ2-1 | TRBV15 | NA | CATSSTSSGKAF
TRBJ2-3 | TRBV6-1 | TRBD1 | CASSGTGGPDTQYF
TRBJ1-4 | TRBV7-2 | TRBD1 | CASSTGGVNEKLFF
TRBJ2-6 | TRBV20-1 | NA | CSAPRDPGLSGANVLTF
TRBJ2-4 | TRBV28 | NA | CASREFNKGIQYF
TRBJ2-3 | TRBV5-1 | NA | CASSLIGTDTQYF
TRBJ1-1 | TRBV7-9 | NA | CASSLFGRGDTEAFF
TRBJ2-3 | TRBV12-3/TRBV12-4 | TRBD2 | CASSFRAGESTDTQYF
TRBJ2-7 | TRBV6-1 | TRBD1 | CASTPRQGGSYEQYF
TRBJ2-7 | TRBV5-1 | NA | CASRNIQGGGSYEQYF
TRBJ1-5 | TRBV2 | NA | CASRDSLYSNQPQHF
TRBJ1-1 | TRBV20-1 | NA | CSARDSPWNTEAFF
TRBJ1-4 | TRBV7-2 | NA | CASSPRWGRNEKLFF
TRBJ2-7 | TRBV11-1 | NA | CASSPSRGGRYEQYF
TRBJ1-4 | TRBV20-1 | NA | CSARDVSNEKLFF
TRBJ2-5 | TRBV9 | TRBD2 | CASSYGLAGSETQYF
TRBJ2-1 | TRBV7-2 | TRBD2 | CASSPGLAGAGEQFF
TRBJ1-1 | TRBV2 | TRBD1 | CASRSLGQGKSEAFF